A single T cell receptor (beta chain) is shown here with its context. The sample belongs to a study of tumor-infiltrating lymphocytes in primary liver carcinoma. The authors made TCR beta cDNA from approximately 490 ng total RNA with a constant-region primer. Generation of the TCR beta libraries relied on three nested multiplex PCR rounds using slightly modified ARM-PCR. Primers for the first two PCR rounds were TRBV1-TRBV30 forward primers and a C-beta reverse primer (about 9 cycles per round). TCRdb passed the multiplex PCR reads through MiXCR, listing each CDR3 protein once. The data contain about 99,000 distinct CDR3 sequences, around three quarters of them singletons. Each 20-30 mg portion of unsorted bulk tissue served as the source for co-extraction of RNA and DNA. Infection with HBV was chronic in patients; they were treatment-naive. The trim removed 6 bases at V and 9 bases at J, leaving 10 bases unmatched. The CDR3 loop spans 13 amino acids. Germline assignment: CDR1 DFQATT and CDR2 SNEGSKA (reference sequence).

This chain connects TRBV20-1 to TRBJ2-1; 8 bases agree with TRBD2. Sequenced sample: liver tumor tissue from sampling region 5. Subset indicated: tumor region T5, tumor centre. The receptor's source is a woman aged 60-70 years with primary liver carcinoma and hepatitis B virus infection. The CDR3 loop reads CSAPPTRGGEQFF. The CDR3 DNA follows: TGCAGTGCGCCCCCGACCCGGGGGGGTGAGCAGTTCTTC.